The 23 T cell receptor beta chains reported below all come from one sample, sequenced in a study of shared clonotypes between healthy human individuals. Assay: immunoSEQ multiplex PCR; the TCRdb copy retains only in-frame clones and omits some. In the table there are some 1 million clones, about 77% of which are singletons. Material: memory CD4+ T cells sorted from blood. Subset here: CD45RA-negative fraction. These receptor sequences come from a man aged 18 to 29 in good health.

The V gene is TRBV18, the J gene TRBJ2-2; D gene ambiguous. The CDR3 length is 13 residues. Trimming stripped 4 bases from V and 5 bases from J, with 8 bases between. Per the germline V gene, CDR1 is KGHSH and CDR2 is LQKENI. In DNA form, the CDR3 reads TGTGCCAGCTCACAGTCCCTTACCGGGGAGCTGTTTTTT. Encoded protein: CASSQSLTGELFF. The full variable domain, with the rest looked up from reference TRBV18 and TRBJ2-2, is NAGVMQNPRHLVRRRGQEARLRCSPMKGHSHVYWYRQLPEEGLKFMVYLQKENIIDESGMPKERFSAEFPKEGPSILRIQQVVRGDSAAYFCASSQSLTGELFFGEGSRLTVL.

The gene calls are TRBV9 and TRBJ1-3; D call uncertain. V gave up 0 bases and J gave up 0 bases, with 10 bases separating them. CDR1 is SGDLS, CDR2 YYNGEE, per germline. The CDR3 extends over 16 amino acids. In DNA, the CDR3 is TGTGCCAGCAGCGTAGCGGGCAGGCCCTCTGGAAACACCATATATTTT. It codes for CASSVAGRPSGNTIYF.

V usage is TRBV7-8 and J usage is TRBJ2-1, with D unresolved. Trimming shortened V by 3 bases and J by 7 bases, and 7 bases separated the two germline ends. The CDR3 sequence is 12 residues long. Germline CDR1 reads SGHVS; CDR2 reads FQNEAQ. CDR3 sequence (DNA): TGTGCCAGCAGCTTGCCGGTTAATGAGCAGTTCTTC. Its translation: CASSLPVNEQFF.

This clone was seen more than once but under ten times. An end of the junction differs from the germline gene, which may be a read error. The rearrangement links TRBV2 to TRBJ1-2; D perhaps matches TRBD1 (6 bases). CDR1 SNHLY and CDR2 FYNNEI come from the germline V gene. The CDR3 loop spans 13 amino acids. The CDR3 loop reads CASSGTGTPKKNF. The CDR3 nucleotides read TGTGCCAGCAGTGGCACCGGGACACCGAAGAAGAATTTC.

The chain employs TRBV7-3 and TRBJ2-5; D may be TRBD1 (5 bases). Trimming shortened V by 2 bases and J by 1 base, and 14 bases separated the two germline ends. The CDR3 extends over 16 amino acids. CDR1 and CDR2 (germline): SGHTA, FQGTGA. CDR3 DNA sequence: TGTGCCAGCAGCTTAGGGTTGCAGGGCGGCCAAGAGACCCAGTACTTC. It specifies CASSLGLQGGQETQYF.

The DNA for the CDR3 is TGTGCCAGCTTTATCCGAGGTGGCTACACCTTC. It translates to CASFIRGGYTF. The chain links TRBV28 to TRBJ1-2; no clear D. This CDR3 contains 11 residues. V shed 8 bases and J shed 7 bases, with 11 bases lying between them. The germline V gene has CDR1 MDHEN and CDR2 SYDVKM.

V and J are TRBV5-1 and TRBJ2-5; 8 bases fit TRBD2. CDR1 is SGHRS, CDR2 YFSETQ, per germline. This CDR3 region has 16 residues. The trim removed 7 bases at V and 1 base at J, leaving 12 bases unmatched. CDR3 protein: CASLPRAGGPQETQYF. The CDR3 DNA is TGCGCCAGCTTACCCCGGGCGGGAGGCCCCCAAGAGACCCAGTACTTC.

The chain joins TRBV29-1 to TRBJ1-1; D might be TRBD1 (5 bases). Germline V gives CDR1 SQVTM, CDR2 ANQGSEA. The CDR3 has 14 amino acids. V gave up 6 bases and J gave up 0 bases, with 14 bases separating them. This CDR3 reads CSVDGSGVNTEAFF. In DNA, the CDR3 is TGCAGCGTCGACGGCTCGGGGGTGAACACTGAAGCTTTCTTT.

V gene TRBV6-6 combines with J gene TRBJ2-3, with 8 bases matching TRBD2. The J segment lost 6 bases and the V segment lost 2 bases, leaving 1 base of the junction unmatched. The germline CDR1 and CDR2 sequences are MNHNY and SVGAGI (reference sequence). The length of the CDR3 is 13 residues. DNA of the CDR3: TGTGCCAGCAGTTACCGGGAGGGGGATACGCAGTATTTT. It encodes CASSYREGDTQYF.

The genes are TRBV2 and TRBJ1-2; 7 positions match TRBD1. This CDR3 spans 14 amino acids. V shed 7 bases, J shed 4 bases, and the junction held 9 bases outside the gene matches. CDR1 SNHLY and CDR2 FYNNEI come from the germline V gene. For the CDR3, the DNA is TGTGCCAGCAATCAAGGGGGCGCGAGCTATGGCTACACCTTC. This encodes CASNQGGASYGYTF.

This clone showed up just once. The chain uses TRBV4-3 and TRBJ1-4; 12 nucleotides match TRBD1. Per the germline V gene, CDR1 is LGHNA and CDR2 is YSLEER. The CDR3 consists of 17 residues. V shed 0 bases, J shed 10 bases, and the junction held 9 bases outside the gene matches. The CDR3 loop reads CASSQDLRGQGAGKLFF. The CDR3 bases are TGCGCCAGCAGCCAAGATCTGCGGGGACAGGGGGCTGGAAAACTGTTTTTT.

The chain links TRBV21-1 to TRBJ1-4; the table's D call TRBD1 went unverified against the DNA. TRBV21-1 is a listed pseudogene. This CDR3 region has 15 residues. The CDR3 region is CASSRGQQDNEKLFF. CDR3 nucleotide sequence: TGTGCCAGCAGCAGAGGACAGCAAGATAATGAAAAACTGTTTTTT.

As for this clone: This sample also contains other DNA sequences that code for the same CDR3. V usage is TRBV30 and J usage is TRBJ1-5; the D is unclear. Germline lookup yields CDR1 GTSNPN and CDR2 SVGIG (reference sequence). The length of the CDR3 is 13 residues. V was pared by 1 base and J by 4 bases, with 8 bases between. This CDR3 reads CAWSGGENQPQHF. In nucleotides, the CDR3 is TGTGCCTGGAGTGGGGGAGAGAATCAGCCCCAGCATTTT.

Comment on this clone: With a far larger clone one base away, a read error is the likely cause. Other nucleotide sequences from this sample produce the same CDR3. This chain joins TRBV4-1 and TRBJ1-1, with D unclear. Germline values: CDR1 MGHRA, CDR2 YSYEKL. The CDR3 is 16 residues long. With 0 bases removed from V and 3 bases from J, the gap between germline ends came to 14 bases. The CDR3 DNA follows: TGCGCCAGCAGCCAAGATCCCGACGCGCGATACACTGAAGCTTTCTTT. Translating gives CASSQDPDARYTEAFF.

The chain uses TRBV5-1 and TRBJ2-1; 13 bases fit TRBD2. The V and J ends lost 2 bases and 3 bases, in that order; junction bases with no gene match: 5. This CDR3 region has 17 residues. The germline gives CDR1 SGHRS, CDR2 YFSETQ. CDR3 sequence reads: CASSLTGLAGVYNEQFF. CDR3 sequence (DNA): TGCGCCAGCAGCTTAACCGGACTAGCGGGGGTCTACAATGAGCAGTTCTTC.

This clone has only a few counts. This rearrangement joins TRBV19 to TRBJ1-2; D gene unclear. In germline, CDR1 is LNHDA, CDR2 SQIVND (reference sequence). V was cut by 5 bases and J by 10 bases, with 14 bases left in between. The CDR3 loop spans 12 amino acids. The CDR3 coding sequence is TGTGCCAGTAGTCCCTCGGGGAACTCCTACACCTTC. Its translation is CASSPSGNSYTF.

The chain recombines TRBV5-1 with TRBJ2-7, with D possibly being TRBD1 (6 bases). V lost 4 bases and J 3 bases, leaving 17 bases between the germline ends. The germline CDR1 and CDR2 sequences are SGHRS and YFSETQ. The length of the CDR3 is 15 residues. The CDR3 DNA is TGCGCCAGCAGCCCCCCCCAGGGGAGCCACTACGAGCAGTACTTC. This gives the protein CASSPPQGSHYEQYF.

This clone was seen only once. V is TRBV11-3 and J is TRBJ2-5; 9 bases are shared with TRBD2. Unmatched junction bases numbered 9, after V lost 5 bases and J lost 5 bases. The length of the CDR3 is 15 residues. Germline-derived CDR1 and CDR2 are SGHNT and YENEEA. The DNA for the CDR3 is TGTGCCAGCAGCCCCTTAGCGGGAGTGGGCGAGACCCAGTACTTC. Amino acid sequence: CASSPLAGVGETQYF.

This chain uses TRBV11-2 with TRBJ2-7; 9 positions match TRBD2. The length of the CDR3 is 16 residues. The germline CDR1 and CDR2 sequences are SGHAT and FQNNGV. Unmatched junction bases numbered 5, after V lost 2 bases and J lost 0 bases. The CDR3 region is CASSLRSGGHSYEQYF. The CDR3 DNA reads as TGTGCCAGCAGCTTACGCAGCGGGGGGCACTCCTACGAGCAGTACTTC.

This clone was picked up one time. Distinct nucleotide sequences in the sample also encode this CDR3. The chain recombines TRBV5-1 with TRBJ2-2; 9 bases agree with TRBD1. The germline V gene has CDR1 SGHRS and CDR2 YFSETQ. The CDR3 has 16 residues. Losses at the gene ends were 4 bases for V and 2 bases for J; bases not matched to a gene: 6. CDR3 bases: TGCGCCAGCAGCCCAGGACAGGGGAGAAACACCGGGGAGCTGTTTTTT. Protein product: CASSPGQGRNTGELFF.

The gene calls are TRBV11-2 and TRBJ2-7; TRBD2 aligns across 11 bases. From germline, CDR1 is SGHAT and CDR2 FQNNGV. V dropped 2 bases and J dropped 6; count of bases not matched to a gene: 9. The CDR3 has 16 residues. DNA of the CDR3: TGTGCCAGCAGCTTATTCCCCGGGCTAGCGGGGGGCGAGCAGTACTTC. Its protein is CASSLFPGLAGGEQYF. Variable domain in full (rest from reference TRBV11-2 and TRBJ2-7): EAGVAQSPRYKIIEKRQSVAFWCNPISGHATLYWYQQILGQGPKLLIQFQNNGVVDDSQLPKDRFSAERLKGVDSTLKIQPAKLEDSAVYLCASSLFPGLAGGEQYFGPGTRLTVT.

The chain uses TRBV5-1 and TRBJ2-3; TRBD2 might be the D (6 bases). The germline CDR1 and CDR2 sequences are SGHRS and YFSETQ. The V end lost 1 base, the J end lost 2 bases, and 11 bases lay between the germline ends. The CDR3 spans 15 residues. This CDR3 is CASSLQLADTDTQYF. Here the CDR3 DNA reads TGCGCCAGCAGCTTGCAACTAGCCGACACAGATACGCAGTATTTT.

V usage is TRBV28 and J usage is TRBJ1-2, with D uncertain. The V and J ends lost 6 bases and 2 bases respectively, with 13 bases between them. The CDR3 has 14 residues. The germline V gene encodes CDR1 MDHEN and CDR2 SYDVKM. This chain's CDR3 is CASSLGSRNYGYTF. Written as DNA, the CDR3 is TGTGCCAGCAGCCTAGGGTCAAGAAACTATGGCTACACCTTC.